This is a list of T cell receptor beta chains from one sample in a study of cytomegalovirus exposure and HLA in healthy donors. Profiled with immunoSEQ multiplex PCR; TCRdb holds only in-frame clones, not every one. This sample yields fewer than 350,000 clones, of which roughly 90% are seen a single time; roughly 1% belongs to the top ten. Material: PBMCs. The receptor source for this set is a young woman in good health and CMV-seronegative. CDR3s include the opening cysteine and the closing phenylalanine or tryptophan. D genes are given only for firm matches. Clone size, where shown, is once, few, many, or a class for clones that have expanded.

d_call,j_call,clone_size,v_call,cdr3_aa,cdr3_nt
NA,TRBJ2-7,NA,TRBV11-2,CASSQRSERYPYEQYF,TGTGCCAGCAGCCAACGCAGTGAGCGGTACCCCTACGAGCAGTACTTC
NA,TRBJ1-5,NA,TRBV19,CASRGDLNQPQHF,TGTGCCAGTAGAGGGGACTTAAATCAGCCCCAGCATTTT
NA,TRBJ1-2,NA,TRBV2,CASSEDRTNYGYTF,TGTGCCAGCAGTGAGGACAGAACTAACTATGGCTACACCTTC
NA,TRBJ1-5,NA,TRBV7-2,CASSHLEPGLPKQPQHF,TGTGCCAGCAGCCACCTCGAACCGGGTCTTCCCAAACAGCCCCAGCATTTT
NA,TRBJ2-4,NA,TRBV25-1,CASRGQGRDIQYF,TGTGCCAGCAGGGGGCAGGGTAGGGACATTCAGTACTTC
NA,TRBJ1-4,NA,TRBV6-6,CASSPRGGGEKLFF,TGTGCCAGCAGTCCCCGAGGGGGGGGTGAAAAACTGTTTTTT
TRBD1,TRBJ2-4,NA,TRBV7-8,CASSLAPGQGAVKNIQYF,TGTGCCAGCAGCTTAGCGCCCGGACAGGGGGCGGTCAAAAACATTCAGTACTTC
TRBD1,TRBJ2-7,NA,TRBV5-1,CASARGQGAYEQYF,TGCGCCAGCGCCAGGGGACAGGGGGCCTATGAGCAGTACTTC
TRBD1,TRBJ2-1,NA,TRBV27,CASSPRTGGYNEQFF,TGTGCCAGCAGTCCTCGGACAGGAGGTTACAATGAGCAGTTCTTC
NA,TRBJ1-2,NA,TRBV27,CASSSRITGSKGSLYGYTF,TGTGCCAGCAGTTCAAGAATCACAGGTTCCAAGGGATCCCTCTATGGCTACACCTTC
NA,TRBJ1-4,NA,TRBV9,CASSLTTGTPLLTNEKLFF,TGTGCCAGCAGCTTAACGACCGGGACACCCTTACTGACTAATGAAAAACTGTTTTTT
NA,TRBJ1-2,NA,TRBV28,CASSLQGYGYTF,TGTGCCAGCAGTCTCCAGGGTTATGGCTACACCTTC
TRBD2,TRBJ2-7,NA,TRBV27,CASSLGLRGLGLYEQYF,TGTGCCAGCAGTTTAGGTTTAAGGGGACTAGGCCTCTACGAGCAGTACTTC
TRBD1,TRBJ2-5,NA,TRBV15,CATSKDRAQETQYF,TGTGCCACCAGCAAAGACAGGGCACAAGAGACCCAGTACTTC
TRBD2,TRBJ2-5,NA,TRBV2,CASSWMGLGLLTQYF,TGTGCCAGCAGCTGGATGGGACTAGGGCTGTTAACCCAGTACTTC
TRBD2,TRBJ2-7,NA,TRBV6-5,CASSPGLAGALYF,TGTGCCAGCAGCCCTGGACTAGCGGGAGCGTTGTACTTC
NA,TRBJ1-2,NA,TRBV21-1,CATGEGEVYGYTF,TGTGCCACCGGAGAAGGGGAAGTCTATGGCTACACCTTC
TRBD2,TRBJ2-3,NA,TRBV28,CASSLRLREGDTQYF,TGTGCCAGCAGTTTACGGCTGCGGGAGGGGGATACGCAGTATTTT
NA,TRBJ2-2,NA,TRBV11-2,CASSLVGRVNAGELFF,TGTGCCAGCAGCTTAGTCGGCAGGGTGAACGCCGGGGAGCTGTTTTTT
NA,TRBJ2-1,NA,TRBV10-3,CAIKPGQEVGEQFF,TGTGCCATCAAGCCGGGACAAGAGGTAGGGGAGCAGTTCTTC
NA,TRBJ1-3,NA,TRBV9,CASSFQSGNTIYF,TGTGCCAGCAGCTTTCAATCTGGAAACACCATATATTTT
NA,TRBJ2-3,NA,TRBV6-5,CASSYSGRVAVYTQYF,TGTGCCAGCAGTTACTCCGGGCGGGTAGCGGTCTATACGCAGTATTTT
NA,TRBJ2-1,NA,TRBV25-1,CASSEYTGGSYNEQFF,TGTGCCAGCAGTGAATATACCGGGGGATCCTACAATGAGCAGTTCTTC
TRBD2,TRBJ2-7,NA,TRBV6-5,CASRKTGLAGGEQYF,TGTGCCAGCAGGAAGACGGGACTAGCGGGAGGGGAGCAGTACTTC
NA,TRBJ2-7,once,TRBV28,CASSLSLTGHRYEQYF,TGTGCCAGCAGTCTAAGCCTAACGGGACACCGCTACGAGCAGTACTTC
NA,TRBJ1-4,NA,TRBV7-8,CASSPDREKLFF,TGTGCCAGCAGTCCTGACAGGGAAAAACTGTTTTTT
NA,TRBJ1-5,NA,TRBV2,CASSDRSASNQPQHF,TGTGCCAGCAGCGACAGGTCCGCGAGCAATCAGCCCCAGCATTTT
TRBD1,TRBJ1-5,NA,TRBV11-3,CASSLARTGTGGFGNQPQHF,TGTGCCAGCAGCTTAGCCCGCACCGGGACAGGGGGGTTTGGCAATCAGCCCCAGCATTTT
TRBD2,TRBJ2-7,NA,TRBV9,CASSVAASSGSPAKEQYF,TGTGCCAGCAGCGTAGCGGCGTCTAGCGGATCCCCTGCTAAGGAGCAGTACTTC
NA,TRBJ2-3,NA,TRBV7-9,CASSPRDLLTDTQYF,TGTGCCAGCAGCCCGAGGGACTTACTCACAGATACGCAGTATTTT
TRBD2,TRBJ2-7,NA,TRBV19,CASSREDVSYEQYF,TGTGCCAGTAGTCGGGAGGATGTCTCCTACGAGCAGTACTTC
TRBD1,TRBJ1-2,NA,TRBV6-5,CASRELGQGAKGYTF,TGTGCCAGCAGAGAACTAGGACAGGGGGCGAAAGGCTACACCTTC
TRBD1,TRBJ1-5,NA,TRBV28,CASSLFRRGPAQPQHF,TGTGCCAGCAGTTTATTCCGCAGGGGGCCGGCGCAGCCCCAGCATTTT
TRBD1,TRBJ2-6,NA,TRBV27,CASPSRGQGVTGANVLTF,TGTGCCAGCCCCTCCCGCGGACAGGGGGTTACTGGGGCCAACGTCCTGACTTTC
NA,TRBJ1-1,NA,TRBV9,CASSAGRLIDTEAFF,TGTGCCAGCAGCGCCGGCAGGCTGATCGATACTGAAGCTTTCTTT
TRBD2,TRBJ2-7,NA,TRBV27,CASSLSPGLGPYEQYF,TGTGCCAGCAGTTTATCCCCGGGACTAGGACCCTACGAGCAGTACTTC
NA,TRBJ2-2,NA,TRBV28,CATGLAVRVAGSTGELFF,TGTGCCACCGGCCTTGCGGTCCGGGTCGCGGGATCTACCGGGGAGCTGTTTTTT
NA,TRBJ2-6,NA,TRBV7-2,CASTPGGSGANVLTF,TGTGCCAGCACCCCCGGAGGCTCTGGGGCCAACGTCCTGACTTTC
TRBD2,TRBJ2-4,NA,TRBV7-3,CASSPSGRLDIQYF,TGTGCCAGCAGCCCTAGCGGGAGATTGGACATTCAGTACTTC
TRBD2,TRBJ2-3,NA,TRBV6-4,CASSLTSGSTDTQYF,TGTGCCAGCAGCCTTACTAGCGGGAGCACAGATACGCAGTATTTT